This T cell receptor (beta chain) came from a study of blood T cell repertoires in COVID-19. At the level of the study: The cDNA or gDNA used as material had been derived from T cells, B-cell-depleted T cells, or PBMCs.

Per the study methods: Amplified reference gene primers provided the basis for estimating nucleated cell counts. Clones were read by immunoSEQ multiplex PCR, and TCRdb kept only the in-frame ones, dropping some. V and J calls and clone size are given by that table; D and trimming were obtained from the DNA. The sample carries under 250,000 clones, roughly 83% recorded once. The CDR3 is made up of 15 amino acids. Sequencing was performed on peripheral blood. The chain is built from TRBV12-1 and TRBJ2-7; the table's D call, TRBD2, was not checked against the DNA. TRBV12-1 is a pseudogene segment. The sequence derives from a woman between 65 and 79 years old with active or convalescent COVID-19. The CDR3 bases are TGTGCCAGCAGCTCTGACCGGGACTTTGACTACGAGCAGTACTTC. Translating it yields CASSSDRDFDYEQYF.